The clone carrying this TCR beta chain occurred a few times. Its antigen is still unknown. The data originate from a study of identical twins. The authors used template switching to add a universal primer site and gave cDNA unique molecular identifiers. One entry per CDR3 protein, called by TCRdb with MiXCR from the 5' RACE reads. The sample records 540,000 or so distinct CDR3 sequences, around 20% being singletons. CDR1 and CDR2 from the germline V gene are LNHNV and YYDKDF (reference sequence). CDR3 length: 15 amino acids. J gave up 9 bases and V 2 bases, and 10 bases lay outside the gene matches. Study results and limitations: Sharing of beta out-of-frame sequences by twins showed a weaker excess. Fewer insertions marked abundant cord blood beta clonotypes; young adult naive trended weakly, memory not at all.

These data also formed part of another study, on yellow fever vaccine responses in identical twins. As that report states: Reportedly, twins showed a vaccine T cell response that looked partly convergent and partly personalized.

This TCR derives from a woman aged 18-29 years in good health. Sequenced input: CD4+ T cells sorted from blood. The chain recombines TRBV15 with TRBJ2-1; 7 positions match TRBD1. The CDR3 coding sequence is TGTGCCACCAGCAGACCGTCGACAGGGATGGTTGAGCAGTTCTTC. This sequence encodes CATSRPSTGMVEQFF.